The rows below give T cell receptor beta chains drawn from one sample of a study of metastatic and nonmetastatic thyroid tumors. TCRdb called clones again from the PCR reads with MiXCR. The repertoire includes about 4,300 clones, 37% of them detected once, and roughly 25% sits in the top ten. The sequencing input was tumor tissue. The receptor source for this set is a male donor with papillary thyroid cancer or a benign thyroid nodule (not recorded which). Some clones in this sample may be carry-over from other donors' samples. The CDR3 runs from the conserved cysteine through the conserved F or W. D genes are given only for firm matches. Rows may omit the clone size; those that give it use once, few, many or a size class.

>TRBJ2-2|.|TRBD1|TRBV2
TGTGCCAGCAGTGAAGGGACAGGCCTAGGCGGGGAGCTGTTTTTT
CASSEGTGLGGELFF
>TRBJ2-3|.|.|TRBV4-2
TGTGCCAGCAGCCGCGGTGGGGATACGCAGTATTTT
CASSRGGDTQYF
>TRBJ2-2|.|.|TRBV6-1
TGTGCCAGCAGGAACCTTCAGGGATACACCGGGGAGCTGTTTTTT
CASRNLQGYTGELFF
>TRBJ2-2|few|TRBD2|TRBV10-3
TGTGCCATCAGGACTAGCGGGAGCACCGGGGAGCTGTTTTTT
CAIRTSGSTGELFF
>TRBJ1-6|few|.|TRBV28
TGTGCCAGCAGTTTTGCAGGGCGGGCCTATAATTCACCCCTCCACTTT
CASSFAGRAYNSPLHF
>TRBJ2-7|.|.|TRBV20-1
TGCAGTGCTAGAGAAGGGCAGGCCACCTACGAGCAGTACTTC
CSAREGQATYEQYF
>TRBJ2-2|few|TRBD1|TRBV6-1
TGTGCCAGCAGGCTAGGGGGCGGCCCCGGGGAGCTGTTTTTT
CASRLGGGPGELFF
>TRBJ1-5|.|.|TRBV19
TGTGCCAGTACTACCGTCGGCAATCAGCCCCAGCATTTT
CASTTVGNQPQHF
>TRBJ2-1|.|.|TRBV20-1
TGCAGTGCTAGAAAGGCGGGATTCTACAATGAGCAGTTCTTC
CSARKAGFYNEQFF
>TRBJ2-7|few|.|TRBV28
TGTGCCAGCAGCAGCGCGAGCAGGTTCCCCTACGAGCAGTACTTC
CASSSASRFPYEQYF